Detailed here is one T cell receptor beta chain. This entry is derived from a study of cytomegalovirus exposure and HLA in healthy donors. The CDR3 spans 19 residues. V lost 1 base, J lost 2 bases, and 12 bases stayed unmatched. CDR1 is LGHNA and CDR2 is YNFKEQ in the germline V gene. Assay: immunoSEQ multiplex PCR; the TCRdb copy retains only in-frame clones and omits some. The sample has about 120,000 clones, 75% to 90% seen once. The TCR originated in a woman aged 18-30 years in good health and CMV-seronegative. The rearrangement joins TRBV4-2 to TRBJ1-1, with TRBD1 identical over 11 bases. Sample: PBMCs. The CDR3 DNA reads TGTGCCAGCAGCCAAGGTTATGTTTTGGGGACAGGGGGTAACACTGAAGCTTTCTTT. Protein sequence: CASSQGYVLGTGGNTEAFF.